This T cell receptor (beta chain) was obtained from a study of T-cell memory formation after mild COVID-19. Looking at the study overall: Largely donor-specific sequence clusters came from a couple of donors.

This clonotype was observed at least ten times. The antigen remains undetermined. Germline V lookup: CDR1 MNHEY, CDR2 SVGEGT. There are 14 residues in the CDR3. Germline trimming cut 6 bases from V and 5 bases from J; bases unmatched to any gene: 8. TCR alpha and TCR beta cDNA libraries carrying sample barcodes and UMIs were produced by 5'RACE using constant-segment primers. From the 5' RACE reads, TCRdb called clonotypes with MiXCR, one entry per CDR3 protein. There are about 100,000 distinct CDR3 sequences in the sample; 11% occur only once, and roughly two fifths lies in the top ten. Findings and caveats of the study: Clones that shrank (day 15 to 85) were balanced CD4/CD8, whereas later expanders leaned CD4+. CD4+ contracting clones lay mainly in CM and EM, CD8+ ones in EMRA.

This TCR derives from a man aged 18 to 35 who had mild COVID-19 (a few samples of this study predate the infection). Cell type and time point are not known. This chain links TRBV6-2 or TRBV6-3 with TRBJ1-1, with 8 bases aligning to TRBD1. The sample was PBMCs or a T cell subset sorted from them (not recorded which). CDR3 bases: TGTGCCAGCAGCCGTGGACAGGGAGGGACTGAAGCTTTCTTT. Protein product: CASSRGQGGTEAFF.